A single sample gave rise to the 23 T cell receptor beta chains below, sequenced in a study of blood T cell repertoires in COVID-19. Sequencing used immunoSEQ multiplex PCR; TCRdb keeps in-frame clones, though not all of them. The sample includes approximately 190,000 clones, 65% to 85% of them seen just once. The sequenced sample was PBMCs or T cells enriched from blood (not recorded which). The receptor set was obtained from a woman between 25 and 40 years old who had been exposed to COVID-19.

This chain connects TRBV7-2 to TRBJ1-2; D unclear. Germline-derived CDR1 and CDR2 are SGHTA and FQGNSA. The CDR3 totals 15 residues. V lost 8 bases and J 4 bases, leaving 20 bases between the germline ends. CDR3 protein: CASQRLNSPFYGYTF. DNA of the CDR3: TGTGCCAGCCAACGATTAAACAGTCCTTTCTATGGCTACACCTTC. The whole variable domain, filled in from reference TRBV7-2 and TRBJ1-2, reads GAGVSQSPSNKVTEKGKDVELRCDPISGHTALYWYRQSLGQGLEFLIYFQGNSAPDKSGLPSDRFSAERTGGSVSTLTIQRTQQEDSAVYLCASQRLNSPFYGYTFGSGTRLTVV.

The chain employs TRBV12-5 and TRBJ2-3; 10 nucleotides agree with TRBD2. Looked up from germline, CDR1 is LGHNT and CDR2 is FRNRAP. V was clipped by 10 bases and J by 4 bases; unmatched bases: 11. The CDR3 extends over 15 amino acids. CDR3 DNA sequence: TGTGCTACCTTAGAGCGGGGGGGCGCGGCAGATACGCAGTATTTT. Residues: CATLERGGAADTQYF.

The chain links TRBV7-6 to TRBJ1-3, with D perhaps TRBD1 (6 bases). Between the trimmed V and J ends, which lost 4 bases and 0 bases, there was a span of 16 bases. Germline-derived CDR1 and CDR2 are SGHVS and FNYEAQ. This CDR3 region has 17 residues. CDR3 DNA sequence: TGTGCCAGCAGCTCACAGGGACCATTGGGCTCTGGAAACACCATATATTTT. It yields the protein CASSSQGPLGSGNTIYF.

CDR3 protein: CASSQIVGQGAGELFF. The CDR3 DNA reads as TGTGCCAGTAGCCAGATCGTGGGACAGGGGGCCGGGGAGCTGTTTTTT. The chain links TRBV19 to TRBJ2-2; TRBD1 matches 11 bases. The V gene's germline CDR1 is LNHDA and CDR2 SQIVND (reference sequence). The CDR3 totals 16 residues. V lost 6 bases, J lost 6 bases, and 9 bases stayed unmatched.

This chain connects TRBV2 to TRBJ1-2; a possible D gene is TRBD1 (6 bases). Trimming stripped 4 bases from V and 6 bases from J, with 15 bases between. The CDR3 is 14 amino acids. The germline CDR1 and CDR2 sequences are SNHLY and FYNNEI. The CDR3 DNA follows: TGTGCCAGCAGTGGGGGAGGGGGAGTGAATGGCTACACCTTC. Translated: CASSGGGGVNGYTF.

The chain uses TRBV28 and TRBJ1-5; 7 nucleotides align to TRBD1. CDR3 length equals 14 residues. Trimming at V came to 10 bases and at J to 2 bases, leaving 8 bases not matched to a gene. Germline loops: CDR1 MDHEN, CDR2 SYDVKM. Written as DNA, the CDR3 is TGTGCCACCAGGGGGGAGGTTGGCAATCAGCCCCAGCATTTT. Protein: CATRGEVGNQPQHF.

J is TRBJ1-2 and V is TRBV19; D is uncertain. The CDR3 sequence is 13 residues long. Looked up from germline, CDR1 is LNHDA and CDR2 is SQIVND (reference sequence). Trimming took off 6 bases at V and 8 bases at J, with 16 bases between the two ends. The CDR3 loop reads CASSLGSPYGYTF. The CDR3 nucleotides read TGTGCCAGTAGCCTCGGTAGTCCCTACGGCTACACCTTC.

The CDR3 DNA reads as TGTGCCTGGAGTTCGGGACAGCGAGCTTTCTTT. Protein sequence: CAWSSGQRAFF. The chain links TRBV30 to TRBJ1-1; 7 bases are shared with TRBD1. Per the germline V gene, CDR1 is GTSNPN and CDR2 is SVGIG (reference sequence). J gave up 10 bases and V 2 bases, and 4 bases lay outside the gene matches. The CDR3 sequence is 11 residues long.

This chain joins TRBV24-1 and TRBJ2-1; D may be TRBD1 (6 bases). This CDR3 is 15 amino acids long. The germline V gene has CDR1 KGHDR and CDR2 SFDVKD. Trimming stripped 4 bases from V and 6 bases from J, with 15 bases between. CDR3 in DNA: TGTGCCACCAGTGAGGGGGCGGTTGTCGGCAATGAGCAGTTCTTC. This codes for CATSEGAVVGNEQFF.

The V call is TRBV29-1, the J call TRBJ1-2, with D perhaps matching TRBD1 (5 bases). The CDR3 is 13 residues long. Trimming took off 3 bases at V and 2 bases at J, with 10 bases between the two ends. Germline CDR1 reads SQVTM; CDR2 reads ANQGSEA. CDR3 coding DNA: TGCAGCGTTGAGGTTGGGGGGAACTATGGCTACACCTTC. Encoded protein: CSVEVGGNYGYTF. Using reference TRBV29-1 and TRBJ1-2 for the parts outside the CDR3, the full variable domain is SAVISQKPSRDICQRGTSLTIQCQVDSQVTMMFWYRQQPGQSLTLIATANQGSEATYESGFVIDKFPISRPNLTFSTLTVSNMSPEDSSIYLCSVEVGGNYGYTFGSGTRLTVV.

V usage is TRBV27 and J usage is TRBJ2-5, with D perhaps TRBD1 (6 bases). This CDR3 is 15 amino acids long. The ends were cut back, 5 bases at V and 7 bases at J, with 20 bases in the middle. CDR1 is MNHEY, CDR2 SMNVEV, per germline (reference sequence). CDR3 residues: CASSVYRDIGVTQYF. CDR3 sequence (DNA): TGTGCCAGCAGTGTCTATCGGGACATTGGGGTGACCCAGTACTTC.

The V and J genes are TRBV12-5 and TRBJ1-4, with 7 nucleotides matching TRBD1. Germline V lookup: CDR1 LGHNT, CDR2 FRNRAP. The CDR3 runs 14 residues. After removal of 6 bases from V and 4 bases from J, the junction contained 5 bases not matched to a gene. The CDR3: CASGSGTVNEKLFF. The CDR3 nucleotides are TGTGCTAGTGGGTCCGGGACAGTTAATGAAAAACTGTTTTTT.

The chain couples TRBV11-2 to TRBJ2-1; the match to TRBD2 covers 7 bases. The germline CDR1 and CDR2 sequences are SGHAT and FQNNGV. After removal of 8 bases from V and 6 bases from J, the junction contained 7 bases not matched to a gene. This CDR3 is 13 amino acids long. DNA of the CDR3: TGTGCCAGCGGGGGAGGGATAGGCAATGAGCAGTTCTTC. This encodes CASGGGIGNEQFF.

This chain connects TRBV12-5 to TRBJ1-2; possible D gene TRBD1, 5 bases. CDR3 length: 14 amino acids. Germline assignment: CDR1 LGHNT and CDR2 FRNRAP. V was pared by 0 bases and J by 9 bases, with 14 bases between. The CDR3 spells CASGLVPGGGSYTF. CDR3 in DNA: TGTGCTAGTGGTTTGGTCCCCGGCGGGGGTAGCTACACCTTC.

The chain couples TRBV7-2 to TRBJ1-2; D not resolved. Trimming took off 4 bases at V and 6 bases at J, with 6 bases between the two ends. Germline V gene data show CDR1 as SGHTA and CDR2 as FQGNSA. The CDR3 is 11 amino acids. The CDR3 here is CASSSNNGYTF. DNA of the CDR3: TGTGCCAGCAGCTCCAACAATGGCTACACCTTC.

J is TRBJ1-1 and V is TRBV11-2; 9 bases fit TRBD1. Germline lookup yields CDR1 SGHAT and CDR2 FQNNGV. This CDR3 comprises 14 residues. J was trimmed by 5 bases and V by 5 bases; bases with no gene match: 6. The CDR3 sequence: CASSRDRVGTEAFF. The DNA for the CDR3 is TGTGCCAGCAGCCGGGACAGGGTAGGGACTGAAGCTTTCTTT. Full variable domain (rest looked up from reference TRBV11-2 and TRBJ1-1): EAGVAQSPRYKIIEKRQSVAFWCNPISGHATLYWYQQILGQGPKLLIQFQNNGVVDDSQLPKDRFSAERLKGVDSTLKIQPAKLEDSAVYLCASSRDRVGTEAFFGQGTRLTVV.

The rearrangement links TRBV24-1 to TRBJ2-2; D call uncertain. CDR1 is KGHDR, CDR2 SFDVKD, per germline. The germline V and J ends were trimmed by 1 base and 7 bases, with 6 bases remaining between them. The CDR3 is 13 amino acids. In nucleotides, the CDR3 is TGTGCCACCAGTGATTTTGCGGTCGGGGAGCTGTTTTTT. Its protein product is CATSDFAVGELFF.

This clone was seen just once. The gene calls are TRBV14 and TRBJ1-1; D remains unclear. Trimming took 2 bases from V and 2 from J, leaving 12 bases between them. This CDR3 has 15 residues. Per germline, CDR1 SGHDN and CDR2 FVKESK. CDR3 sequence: CASSQNLGANTEAFF. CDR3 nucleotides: TGTGCCAGCAGCCAAAATCTGGGCGCCAACACTGAAGCTTTCTTT.

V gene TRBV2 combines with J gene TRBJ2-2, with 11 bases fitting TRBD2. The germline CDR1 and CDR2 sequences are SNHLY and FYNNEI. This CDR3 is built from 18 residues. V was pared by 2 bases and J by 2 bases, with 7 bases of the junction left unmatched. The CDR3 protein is CASSESLAGALNTGELFF. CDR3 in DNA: TGTGCCAGCAGTGAATCACTAGCGGGGGCACTCAACACCGGGGAGCTGTTTTTT.

As DNA, the CDR3 is TGTGCCAGCAGCGAGAGCGGGGGGCGAGTAGATACGCAGTATTTT. Translating it yields CASSESGGRVDTQYF. V usage is TRBV11-2 and J usage is TRBJ2-3, with 9 nucleotides matching TRBD2. Germline loops: CDR1 SGHAT, CDR2 FQNNGV. V lost 5 bases and J lost 5; bases outside the gene matches: 8. The CDR3 consists of 15 residues.

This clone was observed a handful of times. The CDR3 region has the DNA TGTGCCAGCAGTCCCTACCGGGACAGGGTTTACGAGCAGTACTTC. This encodes CASSPYRDRVYEQYF. The chain joins TRBV6-5 to TRBJ2-7, with TRBD1 matching 9 bases. V gave up 5 bases and J gave up 4 bases; unmatched junction bases: 9. Germline V gene data show CDR1 as MNHEY and CDR2 as SVGAGI. The CDR3 runs to 15 residues.

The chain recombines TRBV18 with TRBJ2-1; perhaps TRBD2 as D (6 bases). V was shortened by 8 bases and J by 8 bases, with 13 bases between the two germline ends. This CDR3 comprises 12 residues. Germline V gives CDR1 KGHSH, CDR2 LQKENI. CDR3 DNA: TGTGCCAGCACCCCCCCGGGGGATGAGCAGTTCTTC. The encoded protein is CASTPPGDEQFF. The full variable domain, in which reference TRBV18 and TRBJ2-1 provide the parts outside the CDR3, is NAGVMQNPRHLVRRRGQEARLRCSPMKGHSHVYWYRQLPEEGLKFMVYLQKENIIDESGMPKERFSAEFPKEGPSILRIQQVVRGDSAAYFCASTPPGDEQFFGPGTRLTVL.

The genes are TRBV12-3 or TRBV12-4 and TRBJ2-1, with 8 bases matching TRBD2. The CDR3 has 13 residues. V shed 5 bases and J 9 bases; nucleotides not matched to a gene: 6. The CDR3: CASSPGRGGEQFF. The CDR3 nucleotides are TGTGCCAGCAGTCCGGGACGGGGGGGTGAGCAGTTCTTC.